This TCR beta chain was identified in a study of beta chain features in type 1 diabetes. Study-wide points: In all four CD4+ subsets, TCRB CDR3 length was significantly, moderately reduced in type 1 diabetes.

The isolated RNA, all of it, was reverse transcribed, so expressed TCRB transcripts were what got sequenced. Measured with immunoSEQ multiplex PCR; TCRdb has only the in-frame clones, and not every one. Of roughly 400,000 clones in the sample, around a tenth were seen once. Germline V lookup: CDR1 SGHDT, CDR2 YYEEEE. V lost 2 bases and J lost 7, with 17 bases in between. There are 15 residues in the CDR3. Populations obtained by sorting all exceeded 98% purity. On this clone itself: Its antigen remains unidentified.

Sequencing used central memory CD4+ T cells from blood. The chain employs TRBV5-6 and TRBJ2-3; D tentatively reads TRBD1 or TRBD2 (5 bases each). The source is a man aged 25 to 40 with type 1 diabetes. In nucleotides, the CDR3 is TGTGCCAGCAGCTTCCGGCCTACGAGGGGAAATACGCAGTATTTT. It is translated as CASSFRPTRGNTQYF.